A selection of T cell receptor beta chains follows, all from one sample in a study of blood T cells in healthy people across ages. Via MiXCR, TCRdb re-called the 5' RACE reads, giving one row per CDR3 protein. Of 1.5 million to 2 million distinct CDR3 sequences in the sample, 28% were seen once. Sequenced input: blood. The receptors originated from a woman under 40 in good health. The CDR3 runs from the conserved cysteine through the conserved F or W. Each record gives: J gene, clone size, CDR3 length, D gene, V gene, CDR3 DNA, CDR3 protein. The D gene is left open where the match is weak. Size is stated for part of the rows, as once, few or many counts, or as a class when the clone is expanded.

TRBJ1-3,.,15,.,TRBV4-1,TGCGCCAGCAGCTCGTGGGACTCCTCTGGAAACACCATATATTTT,CASSSWDSSGNTIYF
TRBJ1-5,few,15,TRBD1,TRBV7-2,TGTGCCAGCAGCTTTTCCGGGACAGTACATCAGCCCCAGCATTTT,CASSFSGTVHQPQHF
TRBJ1-2,.,14,.,TRBV11-2,TGTGCCAGCAGCACCCCCTCAGGGTTCTATGGCTACACCTTC,CASSTPSGFYGYTF
TRBJ1-1,many,15,TRBD1,TRBV11-2,TGTGCCAGCAGCTTAGCCGGGACAGAGAACACTGAAGCTTTCTTT,CASSLAGTENTEAFF
TRBJ2-3,.,15,.,TRBV5-6,TGTGCCAGCAGCTCGGAACTAGAGTTCCCCAGTACGCAGTATTTT,CASSSELEFPSTQYF
TRBJ2-1,few,16,TRBD2,TRBV20-1,TGCAGTGCCACCCCGGCTACTAGCGGGGGGAACAATGAGCAGTTCTTC,CSATPATSGGNNEQFF
TRBJ2-1,many,12,.,TRBV20-1,TGCAGTGCTAAGCCGACAGCTAATGAGCAGTTCTTC,CSAKPTANEQFF
TRBJ1-1,.,13,.,TRBV6-5,TGTGCCGTTCTAGGGACGGGGAACACTGAAGCTTTCTTT,CAVLGTGNTEAFF
TRBJ2-7,.,13,.,TRBV7-2,TGTGCCAGCAGCTTAGGACTAGGGTCCGAGCAGTACTTC,CASSLGLGSEQYF
TRBJ2-1,.,13,TRBD2,TRBV29-1,TGCAGCGTTGAGGTAGCGGGAGTACGTGAGCAGTTCTTC,CSVEVAGVREQFF
TRBJ2-7,.,13,TRBD2,TRBV2,TGTGCCAGTTCGGGACTAGCTAGAGAAGAGCAGTACTTC,CASSGLAREEQYF
TRBJ2-5,.,13,.,TRBV12-3/TRBV12-4,TGTGCCAGCAGCAAGCAAGTGTACAATGAGCAGTACTTC,CASSKQVYNEQYF
TRBJ1-5,few,13,.,TRBV30,TGTGCCTGGAGTTTCGAGAACAATCAGCCCCAGCATTTT,CAWSFENNQPQHF
TRBJ1-5,few,15,.,TRBV24-1,TGTGCCACCAGTGAGGGGACGGCGGGCAATCAGCCCCAGCATTTT,CATSEGTAGNQPQHF
TRBJ2-1,few,16,TRBD2,TRBV13,TGTGCCAGCAGCGCCGAGACTAGCGGGGAAGACAATGAGCAGTTCTTC,CASSAETSGEDNEQFF
TRBJ1-1,few,15,.,TRBV27,TGTGCCAGCAGTGGAATCAGGGGTAAGAACACTGAAGCTTTCTTT,CASSGIRGKNTEAFF
TRBJ2-3,many,15,TRBD2,TRBV6-4,TGTGCCAGCAGTGCGACTAGCGGGGGAAGGGATACGCAGTATTTT,CASSATSGGRDTQYF
TRBJ1-2,many,13,.,TRBV14,TGTGCCAGCAGCCAAGATTGGGGGTATGGCTACACCTTC,CASSQDWGYGYTF
TRBJ1-2,.,16,TRBD1,TRBV10-3,TGTGCCATCACCCCGGACAGGGGGCACATTAACTATGGCTACACCTTC,CAITPDRGHINYGYTF
TRBJ1-1,.,16,.,TRBV15,TGTGCCACCAGCAGAGATAAGTTTGGGGGGAACACTGAAGCTTTCTTT,CATSRDKFGGNTEAFF
TRBJ2-7,many,16,.,TRBV7-2,TGTGCCAGCAGCTCACCCACAGGGACCTCCTCCTACGAGCAGTACTTC,CASSSPTGTSSYEQYF
TRBJ1-1,few,14,.,TRBV13,TGTGCCAGCACCACCTGGGGGATGAACACTGAAGCTTTCTTT,CASTTWGMNTEAFF
TRBJ1-1,few,14,.,TRBV12-3/TRBV12-4,TGTGCCAGCAGTTTCCGTCAAGGGATGTTAAAAGCTTTCTTT,CASSFRQGMLKAFF
TRBJ2-3,.,15,.,TRBV2,TGTGCCAGCTTGGTAGGCGGGGGCCTCACAGATACGCAGTATTTT,CASLVGGGLTDTQYF